This T cell receptor beta chain was sequenced for a study of CD8 T cells in Susac syndrome. Study conclusions and caveats: In its TCR sequencing and HLA analysis, the study acknowledged that the number of individuals was relatively small.

About 0.45 to 1 ug RNA was reverse transcribed with random hexamers. TCRdb used MiXCR to reprocess the immunoSEQ multiplex PCR reads, holding one entry per CDR3 protein. Seen here are roughly 120,000 distinct CDR3 sequences, around 94% observed once, and the top ten hold more than 0.075%. The T cells that were sequenced for TCR beta were CD8+ and CD4+ cells from blood. Controls matched for age and sex were healthy donors. Per the germline V gene, CDR1 is MNHEY and CDR2 is SVGAGI. The CDR3 is made up of 17 amino acids. The J segment lost 8 bases and the V segment lost 1 base, leaving 14 bases of the junction unmatched. Regarding this clonotype: The antigen remains undetermined.

Sequenced sample: CD4+ T cells from PBMCs. This sequence originates from a human donor in good health. V usage is TRBV6-5 and J usage is TRBJ2-1; 7 bases match TRBD1. The CDR3 here is CASSYYSTGTAEHEQFF. CDR3 sequence (DNA): TGTGCCAGCAGTTACTACTCGACCGGGACAGCAGAACATGAGCAGTTCTTC.